The clone carrying this T cell receptor (beta chain) has more than one count but fewer than ten. As yet, its antigen is unknown. The data derive from a study of blood T cells in healthy people across ages. Study outcomes and limitations: Diversity figures derived from one million T cells were judged to underestimate the true value. As naive T cell percentage varied, TCR beta diversity correlated strongly with it.

The authors drew around 9.3 milliliters of peripheral blood from each donor. V was pared by 10 bases and J by 7 bases, with 12 bases of the junction left unmatched. Per the germline V gene, CDR1 is WNHNN and CDR2 is SYGVQD (reference sequence). The CDR3 sequence is 13 residues long. A sample-barcoded 5' primer and a J-beta primer mix were used in a second PCR of roughly 6 to 11 cycles. TCRdb re-called the 5' RACE reads through MiXCR, storing one row per CDR3 protein. This table holds about 1.5 million distinct CDR3 sequences, roughly 40% found once. The sequenced sample consisted of blood. The rearrangement joins TRBV10-1 to TRBJ2-5; the match to TRBD2 covers 7 bases. The TCR was taken from a woman between 18 and 30 years old in good health. The CDR3, as DNA: TGCGCCACGATGCCGACTAGCTCTGGGACCCAGTACTTC. Translating it yields CATMPTSSGTQYF.